These 11 T cell receptor beta chains were sequenced from one sample in a study of T cell responses to AZD1222 COVID-19 vaccine. The table came from immunoSEQ multiplex PCR; TCRdb's copy has only in-frame clones and leaves some out. The sample shows roughly 120,000 clones, 81% of them seen only once. This specimen was peripheral blood, taken on day 0 of AZD1222 vaccination. The receptors originated from an adult in good health.

The genes are TRBV3-1 (or the pseudogene TRBV3-2) and TRBJ2-1; 15 nucleotides agree with TRBD2. The germline V gene has CDR1 LGHDT and CDR2 YNNKEL (reference sequence). V lost 0 bases, J lost 1 base, and 1 base stayed unmatched. This CDR3 has 18 amino acids. In DNA form, the CDR3 reads TGTGCCAGCAGCCAAGAGGGACTAGCGGGGGGTTCCTACAATGAGCAGTTCTTC. This sequence encodes CASSQEGLAGGSYNEQFF.

This chain connects TRBV7-2 to TRBJ2-5, with TRBD2 matching over 9 bases. This CDR3 is 15 amino acids long. Germline CDR1 is SGHTA and CDR2 is FQGNSA. The V segment lost 5 bases and the J segment 5 bases; nucleotides outside the gene matches: 9. Here the CDR3 reads CASSHLGLAGETQYF. The DNA of the CDR3 is TGTGCCAGCAGCCACTTGGGACTAGCAGGGGAGACCCAGTACTTC. Supplemented by reference TRBV7-2 and TRBJ2-5, the full variable domain reads GAGVSQSPSNKVTEKGKDVELRCDPISGHTALYWYRQSLGQGLEFLIYFQGNSAPDKSGLPSDRFSAERTGGSVSTLTIQRTQQEDSAVYLCASSHLGLAGETQYFGPGTRLLVL.

The chain links TRBV7-6 to TRBJ2-7; a possible D gene is TRBD1 (5 bases). Germline-derived CDR1 and CDR2 are SGHVS and FNYEAQ. The ends were cut back, 2 bases at V and 4 bases at J, with 6 bases in the middle. This CDR3 comprises 12 residues. CDR3 DNA: TGTGCCAGCAGCTTACAGGGATACGAGCAGTACTTC. It is translated as CASSLQGYEQYF.

The rearrangement joins TRBV4-3 to TRBJ1-3; 10 bases are a match to TRBD1. Trimming removed 4 bases from V and 0 bases from J; junction bases left unmatched: 3. The CDR3 contains 16 residues. Per germline, CDR1 LGHNA and CDR2 YSLEER. DNA of the CDR3: TGCGCCAGCAGCCGTGACAGGGGGCCCTCTGGAAACACCATATATTTT. Translated, it gives CASSRDRGPSGNTIYF.

The chain uses TRBV28 and TRBJ2-7; the D gene is possibly TRBD1 (5 bases). The V end was cut by 3 bases, the J end by 0 bases, with 18 bases between. The CDR3 covers 17 residues. CDR1 is MDHEN and CDR2 is SYDVKM in the germline V gene. CDR3: CASSFLYGAKVSYEQYF. In DNA form, the CDR3 reads TGTGCCAGCAGTTTTCTCTATGGGGCGAAAGTCTCCTACGAGCAGTACTTC.

The chain has TRBV11-3 and TRBJ2-7; no firm D call. The V end lost 1 base, the J end lost 2 bases, and 6 bases lay between the germline ends. The germline CDR1 and CDR2 sequences are SGHNT and YENEEA. CDR3 size: 13 residues. The CDR3 sequence: CASSLGTAYEQYF. In nucleotides, the CDR3 is TGTGCCAGCAGCTTAGGAACCGCCTACGAGCAGTACTTC.

The sample holds a few counts of this clone. This rearrangement joins TRBV7-6 to TRBJ1-4; D might be TRBD1 (6 bases). The CDR3 contains 16 residues. The V end was cut by 1 base, the J end by 8 bases, with 17 bases between. Germline CDR1 and CDR2: SGHVS and FNYEAQ. CDR3 sequence: CASSLVLRGGEEKLFF. The DNA of the CDR3 is TGTGCCAGCAGCTTAGTACTTAGAGGGGGAGAGGAAAAACTGTTTTTT.

The chain combines TRBV7-2 with TRBJ2-1, with D possibly TRBD2 on 6 matching bases. Germline loops: CDR1 SGHTA, CDR2 FQGNSA. The V gene lost 5 bases and the J gene lost 11 bases, with 19 bases spanning the gap. This CDR3 is 14 amino acids long. Here the CDR3 DNA reads TGTGCCAGCAGCCCCGGGACTGCCGAACAGAAGCAGTTCTTC. Its translation is CASSPGTAEQKQFF. The full variable domain, its missing parts supplied by reference TRBV7-2 and TRBJ2-1, is GAGVSQSPSNKVTEKGKDVELRCDPISGHTALYWYRQSLGQGLEFLIYFQGNSAPDKSGLPSDRFSAERTGGSVSTLTIQRTQQEDSAVYLCASSPGTAEQKQFFGPGTRLTVL.

The V and J genes are TRBV19 and TRBJ1-1; possible D gene TRBD1, 5 bases. The germline V gene has CDR1 LNHDA and CDR2 SQIVND (reference sequence). V lost 7 bases, J lost 1 base, and 10 bases lay in between. The CDR3 sequence is 13 residues long. The CDR3: CASTWGQNTEAFF. CDR3 DNA: TGTGCCAGTACCTGGGGCCAGAACACTGAAGCTTTCTTT.

This clone is a singleton in its sample. The DNA of the CDR3 is TGTGCTAGTGGTCTGGACAGGGGGAACACCATATATTTT. It translates to CASGLDRGNTIYF. The chain uses TRBV12-5 and TRBJ1-3; 10 bases agree with TRBD1. The germline V gene has CDR1 LGHNT and CDR2 FRNRAP. Losses at the gene ends were 5 bases for V and 7 bases for J; bases not matched to a gene: 2. The CDR3 totals 13 residues.

The V call is TRBV3-1 (or the pseudogene TRBV3-2), the J call TRBJ1-5; D might be TRBD1 (6 bases). Trimming shortened V by 1 base and J by 4 bases, and 11 bases separated the two germline ends. Germline V gene data show CDR1 as LGHDT and CDR2 as YNNKEL (reference sequence). The CDR3 loop spans 15 amino acids. The CDR3 spells CASSQGQGWNQPQHF. The CDR3 nucleotides are TGTGCCAGCAGCCAAGGTCAGGGGTGGAATCAGCCCCAGCATTTT.